This T cell receptor (beta chain) was sequenced in a study of T cell responses to AZD1222 COVID-19 vaccine. Sequenced by immunoSEQ multiplex PCR; TCRdb stores in-frame clones only, minus some. Counted here are about 120,000 clones, about nine tenths occurring once; the ten biggest clones make up around 4.5%. Points from the study as a whole: Spike-specific TCR breadth and depth rose after two AZD1222 doses. Of the AZD1222 recipients, only 5 or 6 were seropositive at baseline. Vaccine-related CD4 TCRs covered spike, predominating at 160-218 and 743-854.

This CDR3 contains 12 residues. Germline V gene data show CDR1 as WSHSY and CDR2 as SAAADI. On this clone: Antigen specificity is unknown.

This TCR was recovered from an adult in good health. Material: peripheral blood, obtained on day 0 of MenACWY control vaccination. This rearrangement joins TRBV10-2 to TRBJ1-4; D is uncertain. The CDR3 coding sequence is TGCGCATCATCCGGGTCTTATGAAAAACTGTTTTTT. Amino acids: CASSGSYEKLFF.